This T cell receptor (beta chain) was retrieved from a study of beta chain features in type 1 diabetes. The overall study: Regarding age, gender and cell yields, patients proved similar to healthy donors. Researchers looked at roughly 110 million sorted cells across all samples.

This CDR3 region has 14 residues. Per germline, CDR1 SEHNR and CDR2 FQNEAQ (reference sequence). V lost 5 bases and J lost 5, with 13 bases in between. Overall study results and limits: Type 1 diabetes patients showed a moderate but significant shortening of TCRB CDR3s in all four CD4+ subsets.

This clone showed up just a few times. Its antigen remains unknown. The study reverse transcribed the entire isolated RNA, so it sequenced expressed TCRB transcripts. The table came from immunoSEQ multiplex PCR; TCRdb's copy has only in-frame clones and leaves some out. The table has about 260,000 clones, about 23% seen once. This rearrangement joins TRBV7-9 to TRBJ2-1; D not certain. The source material was naive CD4+ T cells from blood. The receptor was isolated from a woman between 25 and 40 years old with type 1 diabetes. The CDR3 sequence: CASSPIRQHNEQFF. CDR3 in DNA: TGTGCCAGCAGCCCCATCAGGCAACACAATGAGCAGTTCTTC.